Listed here are 24 T cell receptor beta chains from one sample, sequenced in a study of Graves' ophthalmopathy and Graves' hyperthyroidism. TCR beta CDR3 regions were amplified from RNA transcripts. The first round was an RT-PCR with HTBI primers, and the second round was a multiplex PCR. Using its own MiXCR run on the multiplex PCR reads, TCRdb lists one record per CDR3 protein. The sample carries 450,000 or so distinct CDR3 sequences, over 13% recorded once. Sequenced material: blood. Every receptor here comes from a woman aged 25 to 39 with Graves' ophthalmopathy.

V gene TRBV30 combines with J gene TRBJ1-2; the D gene is possibly TRBD1 (6 bases). The germline V and J ends were trimmed by 8 bases and 6 bases, with 19 bases remaining between them. CDR1 is GTSNPN, CDR2 SVGIG, per germline (reference sequence). The CDR3 has 13 amino acids. As DNA, the CDR3 is TGTGCCGGAAACACATACAGGGAAGATGGCTACACCTTC. It encodes CAGNTYREDGYTF. The full variable domain, rest sourced from reference TRBV30 and TRBJ1-2, is SQTIHQWPATLVQPVGSPLSLECTVEGTSNPNLYWYRQAAGRGLQLLFYSVGIGQISSEVPQNLSASRPQDRQFILSSKKLLLSDSGFYLCAGNTYREDGYTFGSGTRLTVV.

This chain links TRBV14 with TRBJ2-2; 13 positions agree with TRBD2. Germline CDR1 reads SGHDN; CDR2 reads FVKESK. The CDR3 is 16 amino acids. Trimming took 6 bases from V and 5 from J; bases not matched to a gene: 6. The CDR3: CASRRTSGGWTGELFF. The CDR3 DNA follows: TGTGCCAGCAGGAGGACTAGCGGGGGCTGGACCGGGGAGCTGTTTTTT. The whole variable domain, remainder taken from reference TRBV14 and TRBJ2-2, is EAGVTQFPSHSVIEKGQTVTLRCDPISGHDNLYWYRRVMGKEIKFLLHFVKESKQDESGMPNNRFLAERTGGTYSTLKVQPAELEDSGVYFCASRRTSGGWTGELFFGEGSRLTVL.

This chain connects TRBV19 to TRBJ2-2; D not resolved. V was trimmed by 5 bases and J by 1 base, leaving 14 bases between them. CDR3 length: 16 amino acids. Germline-derived CDR1 and CDR2 are LNHDA and SQIVND (reference sequence). The CDR3 sequence: CASSSRPKLNTGELFF. CDR3 sequence (DNA): TGTGCCAGTAGTTCGCGACCCAAGCTGAACACCGGGGAGCTGTTTTTT.

This clonotype has only a few counts. A much larger clone differs by one base, so this may be a read error. The chain links TRBV20-1 to TRBJ2-5, with D maybe TRBD2 (6 bases). The CDR3 contains 14 residues. Germline CDR1 is DFQATT and CDR2 is SNEGSKA (reference sequence). CDR3 region: CSASKGSGEETKYF. The CDR3 region has the DNA TGCAGTGCTAGTAAAGGGTCGGGGGAAGAGACCAAGTACTTC.

This clonotype showed up many times. The V gene is TRBV27, the J gene TRBJ2-5; 11 nucleotides agree with TRBD2. The germline V gene has CDR1 MNHEY and CDR2 SMNVEV (reference sequence). The junction had 25 bases not matched to a gene; V was cut back by 5 bases and J by 5 bases. The CDR3 is 21 residues long. CDR3 sequence (DNA): TGTGCCAGCAGTGGTATCAACCCAGGGACTAGCGGATCCTCGTCCCTGGAGACCCAGTACTTC. Translation gives CASSGINPGTSGSSSLETQYF.

This clonotype has a count of ten or more. This chain's CDR3 is CASRPQGWGETQYF. The CDR3 bases are TGTGCCAGCAGGCCTCAGGGTTGGGGAGAGACCCAGTACTTC. This chain connects TRBV12-3 or TRBV12-4 to TRBJ2-5; TRBD1 might be the D (5 bases). The CDR3 spans 14 residues. V was cut by 6 bases and J by 4 bases, with 15 bases left in between.

The V call is TRBV5-1, the J call TRBJ1-1; no clear D gene. Germline V gives CDR1 SGHRS, CDR2 YFSETQ. The V and J ends lost 2 bases and 1 base respectively, with 15 bases between them. This CDR3 has 16 residues. The CDR3: CASSLVSAGPNTEAFF. CDR3 DNA: TGCGCCAGCAGCTTAGTCAGTGCGGGCCCGAACACTGAAGCTTTCTTT.

This clonotype was detected ten times or more. The chain carries TRBV12-3 or TRBV12-4 and TRBJ2-7; no clear D. This CDR3 region has 17 residues. Deletions cut 1 base from V and 1 base from J, with 17 bases between. CDR3 loop: CASSLVPRQRSSYEQYF. The CDR3 nucleotides read TGTGCCAGCAGTTTAGTACCCCGGCAGAGAAGTTCCTACGAGCAGTACTTC.

This clonotype was recorded many times. This chain links TRBV12-3 or TRBV12-4 with TRBJ2-7, with D perhaps TRBD1 or TRBD2 (5 bases each). The ends were cut back, 6 bases at V and 5 bases at J, with 11 bases in the middle. The CDR3 loop spans 12 amino acids. This CDR3 is CASRGDLNEQYF. CDR3 bases: TGTGCCAGCAGGGGGGACCTGAACGAGCAGTACTTC.

This clonotype came up many times. The chain has TRBV30 and TRBJ1-2; the match to TRBD1 covers 8 bases. The V gene end was trimmed by 3 bases and the J gene end by 3 bases; junction bases not matched to a gene: 0. The CDR3 is 12 amino acids. CDR1 and CDR2 (germline): GTSNPN, SVGIG (reference sequence). Here the CDR3 reads CAWRDRDYGYTF. The CDR3 DNA sequence: TGTGCCTGGAGGGACAGGGACTATGGCTACACCTTC.

In this sample, this clonotype turned up many times. The chain uses TRBV6-1 and TRBJ2-5, with TRBD2 matching 10 bases. Germline V CDR1 and CDR2: MNHNS, SASEGT. V shed 3 bases, J shed 2 bases, and the junction held 12 bases outside the gene matches. The length of the CDR3 is 18 residues. CDR3 sequence reads: CASSELGLAGASQETQYF. In DNA form, the CDR3 reads TGTGCCAGCAGTGAGTTGGGGCTAGCGGGAGCGAGTCAAGAGACCCAGTACTTC.

For the CDR3, the DNA is TGCGCCAGCAGCGTGGACAGCCCCAATCAGCCCCAGCATTTT. The encoded protein is CASSVDSPNQPQHF. The chain uses TRBV5-1 and TRBJ1-5, with D tentatively TRBD1 (6 bases). V lost 4 bases to trimming and J lost 3 bases, with 11 bases between them. Germline lookup yields CDR1 SGHRS and CDR2 YFSETQ. The CDR3 consists of 14 residues.

This chain connects TRBV2 to TRBJ1-2; a weak D match, TRBD1 (6 bases). This CDR3 region has 14 residues. Germline CDR1 is SNHLY and CDR2 is FYNNEI. V shed 5 bases and J shed 3 bases, with 13 bases lying between them. CDR3 sequence (DNA): TGTGCCAGCAGTCCGCCGGCAGGGGACTATGGCTACACCTTC. Translation: CASSPPAGDYGYTF. The complete variable domain, with remaining parts taken from reference TRBV2 and TRBJ1-2, reads EPEVTQTPSHQVTQMGQEVILRCVPISNHLYFYWYRQILGQKVEFLVSFYNNEISEKSEIFDDQFSVERPDGSNFTLKIRSTKLEDSAMYFCASSPPAGDYGYTFGSGTRLTVV.

The rearrangement links TRBV29-1 to TRBJ2-7; 13 bases fit TRBD2. V lost 6 bases to trimming and J lost 1 base; unmatched junction nucleotides: 3. In germline, CDR1 is SQVTM, CDR2 ANQGSEA. The CDR3 extends over 14 amino acids. CDR3 protein: CSVEGLAGSYEQYF. The CDR3 DNA reads TGCAGCGTAGAGGGACTAGCGGGGTCCTACGAGCAGTACTTC.

This clonotype was observed many times. The chain joins TRBV3-1 to TRBJ1-2; D unresolved. CDR1 and CDR2 (germline): LGHDT, YNNKEL (reference sequence). This CDR3 region has 17 residues. V was clipped by 1 base and J by 4 bases, with 19 bases between them. The CDR3 sequence is CASSQGSGWGRIYGYTF. The CDR3 DNA sequence: TGTGCCAGCAGCCAAGGGTCCGGTTGGGGAAGGATCTATGGCTACACCTTC.

The chain links TRBV9 to TRBJ2-7; D is undetermined. CDR1 is SGDLS and CDR2 is YYNGEE in the germline V gene. Trimming left V 4 bases short and J 2 bases short, with 13 bases between. The CDR3 is 14 residues long. CDR3 protein: CASSTSDGTYEQYF. As DNA, the CDR3 is TGTGCCAGCAGCACTTCGGACGGAACCTACGAGCAGTACTTC.

This chain uses TRBV18 with TRBJ1-2; weak D call: TRBD1 (6 bases). Germline-derived CDR1 and CDR2 are KGHSH and LQKENI. V was shortened by 6 bases and J by 8 bases, with 16 bases between the two germline ends. The CDR3 is 13 residues long. This CDR3 is CASSPDRKGGYTF. CDR3 DNA: TGTGCCAGCTCGCCGGACAGAAAAGGCGGCTACACCTTC.

As regards this clonotype: A read error may account for a junction end that differs from germline. V gene TRBV7-2 combines with J gene TRBJ2-4; 10 bases map to TRBD2. Germline CDR1 reads SGHTA; CDR2 reads FQGNSA. This CDR3 comprises 15 residues. DNA of the CDR3: TGTGCCAGCAGCTTACAAGCGGGAGGGCAAAACATTAAGTACTTC. It specifies CASSLQAGGQNIKYF.

In this sample, this clonotype turned up many times. The V call is TRBV19, the J call TRBJ1-2, with 8 positions matching TRBD1. Germline-derived CDR1 and CDR2 are LNHDA and SQIVND (reference sequence). V lost 4 bases to trimming and J lost 4 bases; unmatched junction nucleotides: 5. This CDR3 region has 14 residues. CDR3 coding DNA: TGTGCCAGTAGTACGACAGGGGTGAGCTATGGCTACACCTTC. Amino acid sequence: CASSTTGVSYGYTF.

A remark on this clonotype: A much larger clone sits a single nucleotide away, making a read error possible. This sequence joins TRBV28 and TRBJ1-1; D ambiguous. This CDR3 contains 12 residues. Germline assignment: CDR1 MDHEN and CDR2 SYDVKM. The CDR3 protein is CASGTRPTEACF. CDR3 nucleotides: TGTGCCAGCGGCACACGGCCCACTGAAGCTTGCTTT.

The chain joins TRBV12-3 or TRBV12-4 to TRBJ1-1; no firm D call. V gave up 4 bases and J gave up 0 bases, with 18 bases separating them. This CDR3 has 17 amino acids. DNA of the CDR3: TGTGCCAGCAGTTCGGGAACCGAGTCCCTCATGAACACTGAAGCTTTCTTT. Translated: CASSSGTESLMNTEAFF.

This clonotype was recorded many times. The V and J genes are TRBV27 and TRBJ1-5; maybe TRBD1 (5 bases). V lost 6 bases and J 2 bases, leaving 11 bases between the germline ends. Germline CDR1 reads MNHEY; CDR2 reads SMNVEV (reference sequence). This CDR3 has 14 residues. This chain's CDR3 is CASSPGFRNQPQHF. The CDR3 DNA follows: TGTGCCAGCAGCCCAGGGTTTCGCAATCAGCCCCAGCATTTT.

This clonotype has ten or more counts. The chain couples TRBV11-3 to TRBJ2-2; no clear D gene. Germline V gene lookup returns CDR1 SGHNT and CDR2 YENEEA. V dropped 8 bases and J dropped 3 bases, with 10 bases sitting between them. The CDR3 contains 13 residues. In DNA, the CDR3 is TGTGCCAGCGCACGTGTCTACACCGGGGAGCTGTTTTTT. It yields the protein CASARVYTGELFF.

This clonotype was recorded at least ten times. The rearrangement uses TRBV11-2 and TRBJ1-2, with a weak D call TRBD1 (6 bases). CDR1 and CDR2 (germline): SGHAT, FQNNGV. V lost 5 bases, J lost 4 bases, and 11 bases lay in between. This CDR3 is built from 13 residues. The DNA for the CDR3 is TGTGCCAGCAGCGTGGACAGTACCTATGGCTACACCTTC. Translating gives CASSVDSTYGYTF.